This paragraph reports one T cell receptor (beta chain). The data were obtained in a study of shared clonotypes between healthy human individuals. Germline trimming cut 4 bases from V and 0 bases from J; bases unmatched to any gene: 6. Germline CDR1 reads SEHNR; CDR2 reads FQNEAQ (reference sequence). The CDR3 consists of 16 residues. Authors' methods: ImmunoSEQ output lacked quality scores and full-length reads, limiting matched filtering. Profiling relied on immunoSEQ multiplex PCR, and the TCRdb table lists in-frame clones only, not all of them. The V and J calls and clone size come from that table; D and trimming were worked out from the DNA. The sample comprises about 490,000 clones, about 82% of which are singletons, and 13% rests with the top ten. Donors comprised only Caucasian adults living in Nashville, Tennessee.

The sequenced sample consisted of PBMCs. The origin of this receptor is a woman between 40 and 50 years old in good health. Some clones in this sample may be carry-over from other donors' samples. The chain links TRBV7-9 to TRBJ2-1; 7 bases align to TRBD1. The DNA of the CDR3 is TGTGCCAGCAGCTATGGACAGGCCAGCTCCTACAATGAGCAGTTCTTC. The encoded protein is CASSYGQASSYNEQFF.